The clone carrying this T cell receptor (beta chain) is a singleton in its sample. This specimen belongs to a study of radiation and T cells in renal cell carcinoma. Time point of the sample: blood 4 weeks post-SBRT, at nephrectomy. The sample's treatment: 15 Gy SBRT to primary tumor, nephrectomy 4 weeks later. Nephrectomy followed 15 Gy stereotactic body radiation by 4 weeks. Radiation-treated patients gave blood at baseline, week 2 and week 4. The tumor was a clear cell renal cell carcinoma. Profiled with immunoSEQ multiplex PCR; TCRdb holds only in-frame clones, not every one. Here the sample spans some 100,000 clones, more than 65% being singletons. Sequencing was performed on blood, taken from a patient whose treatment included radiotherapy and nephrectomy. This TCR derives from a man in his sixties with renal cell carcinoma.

The CDR3 loop reads CASSPDGWPYEQYF. In DNA form, the CDR3 reads TGTGCCAGCTCACCGGACGGGTGGCCCTACGAGCAGTACTTC. V usage is TRBV18 and J usage is TRBJ2-7; D is ambiguous. Germline V lookup: CDR1 KGHSH, CDR2 LQKENI. V shed 3 bases and J shed 2 bases, with 11 bases lying between them. This CDR3 region has 14 residues.